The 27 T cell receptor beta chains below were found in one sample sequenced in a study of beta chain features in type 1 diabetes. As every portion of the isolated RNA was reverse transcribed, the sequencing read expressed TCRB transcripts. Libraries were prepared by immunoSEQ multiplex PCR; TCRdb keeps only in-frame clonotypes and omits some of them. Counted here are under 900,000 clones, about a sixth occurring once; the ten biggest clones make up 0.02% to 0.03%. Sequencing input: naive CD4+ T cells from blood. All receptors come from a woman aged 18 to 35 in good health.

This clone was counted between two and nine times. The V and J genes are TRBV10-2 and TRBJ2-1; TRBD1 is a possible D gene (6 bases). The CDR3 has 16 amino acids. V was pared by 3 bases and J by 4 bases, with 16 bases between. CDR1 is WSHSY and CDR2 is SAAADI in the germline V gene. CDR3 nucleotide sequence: TGCGCCAGCAGTGATCAAACCTGGGGGCGATACAATGAGCAGTTCTTC. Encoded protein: CASSDQTWGRYNEQFF.

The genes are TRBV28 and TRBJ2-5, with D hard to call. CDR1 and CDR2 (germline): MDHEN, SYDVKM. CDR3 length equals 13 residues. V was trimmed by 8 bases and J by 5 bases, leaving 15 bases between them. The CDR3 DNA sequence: TGTGCCAGCTCTCGCAGGTTTTACGAGACCCAGTACTTC. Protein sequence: CASSRRFYETQYF.

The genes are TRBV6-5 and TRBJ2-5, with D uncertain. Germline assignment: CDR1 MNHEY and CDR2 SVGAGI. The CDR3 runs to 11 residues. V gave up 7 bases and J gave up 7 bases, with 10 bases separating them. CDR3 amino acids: CASTVFGTQYF. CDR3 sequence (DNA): TGTGCCAGCACGGTTTTTGGGACCCAGTACTTC.

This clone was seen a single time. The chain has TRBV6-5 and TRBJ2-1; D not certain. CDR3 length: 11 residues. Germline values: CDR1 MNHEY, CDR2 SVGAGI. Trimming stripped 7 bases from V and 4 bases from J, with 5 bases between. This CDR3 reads CASTQYNEQFF. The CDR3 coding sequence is TGTGCCAGCACGCAATACAATGAGCAGTTCTTC.

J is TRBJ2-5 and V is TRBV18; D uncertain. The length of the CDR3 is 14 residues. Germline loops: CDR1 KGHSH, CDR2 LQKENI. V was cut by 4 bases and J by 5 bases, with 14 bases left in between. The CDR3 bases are TGTGCCAGCTCACTCCGTACTGGCCTGGAGACCCAGTACTTC. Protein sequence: CASSLRTGLETQYF.

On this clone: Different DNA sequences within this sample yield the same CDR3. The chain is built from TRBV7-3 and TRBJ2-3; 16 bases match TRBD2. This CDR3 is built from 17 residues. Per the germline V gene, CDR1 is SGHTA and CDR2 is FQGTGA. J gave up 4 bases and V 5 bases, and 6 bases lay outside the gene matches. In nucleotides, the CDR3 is TGTGCCAGCAGCCGAGGGACTAGCGGGAGGGCCGCAGATACGCAGTATTTT. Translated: CASSRGTSGRAADTQYF.

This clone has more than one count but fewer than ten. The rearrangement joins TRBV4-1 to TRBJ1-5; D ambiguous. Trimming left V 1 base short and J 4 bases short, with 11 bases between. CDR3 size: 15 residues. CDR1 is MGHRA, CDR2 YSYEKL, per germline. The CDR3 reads CASSQAAGKNQPQHF. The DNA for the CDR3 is TGCGCCAGCAGCCAAGCGGCAGGAAAGAATCAGCCCCAGCATTTT.

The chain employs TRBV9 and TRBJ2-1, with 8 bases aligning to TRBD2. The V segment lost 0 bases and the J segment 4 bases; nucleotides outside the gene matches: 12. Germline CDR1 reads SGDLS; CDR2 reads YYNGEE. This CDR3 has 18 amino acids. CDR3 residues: CASSVAVAGREGYNEQFF. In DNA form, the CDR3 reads TGTGCCAGCAGCGTAGCGGTAGCGGGAAGAGAAGGGTACAATGAGCAGTTCTTC.

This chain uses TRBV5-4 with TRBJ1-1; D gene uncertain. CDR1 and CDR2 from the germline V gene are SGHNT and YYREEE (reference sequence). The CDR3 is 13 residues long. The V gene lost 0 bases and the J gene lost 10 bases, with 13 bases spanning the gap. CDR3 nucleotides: TGTGCCAGCAGCTTGGTGGCGGAGAGAGTAGCTTTCTTT. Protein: CASSLVAERVAFF.

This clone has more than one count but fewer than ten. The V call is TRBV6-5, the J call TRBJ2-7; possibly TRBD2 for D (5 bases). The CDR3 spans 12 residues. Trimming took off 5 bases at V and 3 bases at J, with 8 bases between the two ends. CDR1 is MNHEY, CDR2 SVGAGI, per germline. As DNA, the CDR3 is TGTGCCAGCAGTACGGGGAACTACGAGCAGTACTTC. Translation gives CASSTGNYEQYF.

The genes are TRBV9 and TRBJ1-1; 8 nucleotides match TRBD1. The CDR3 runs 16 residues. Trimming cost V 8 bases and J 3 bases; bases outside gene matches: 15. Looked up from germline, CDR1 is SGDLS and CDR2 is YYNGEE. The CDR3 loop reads CARSDRDPPVDTEAFF. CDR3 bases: TGTGCCAGATCGGACAGGGACCCTCCAGTGGACACTGAAGCTTTCTTT.

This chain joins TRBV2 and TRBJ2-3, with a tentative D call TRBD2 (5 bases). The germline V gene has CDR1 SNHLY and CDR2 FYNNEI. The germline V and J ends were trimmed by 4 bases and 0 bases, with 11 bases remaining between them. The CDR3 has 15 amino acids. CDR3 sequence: CASSVWRTSTDTQYF. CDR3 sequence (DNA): TGTGCCAGCAGTGTCTGGCGGACTAGCACAGATACGCAGTATTTT.

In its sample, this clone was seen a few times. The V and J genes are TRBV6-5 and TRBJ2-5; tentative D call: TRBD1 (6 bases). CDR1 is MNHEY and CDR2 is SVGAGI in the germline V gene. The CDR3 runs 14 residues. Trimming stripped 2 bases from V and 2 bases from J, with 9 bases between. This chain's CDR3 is CASSYEGQQETQYF. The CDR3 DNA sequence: TGTGCCAGCAGTTACGAGGGACAACAAGAGACCCAGTACTTC.

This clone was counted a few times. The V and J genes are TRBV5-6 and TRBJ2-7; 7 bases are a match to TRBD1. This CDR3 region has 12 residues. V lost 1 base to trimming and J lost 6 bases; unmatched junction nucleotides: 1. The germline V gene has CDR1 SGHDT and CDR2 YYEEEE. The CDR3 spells CASSLTGVEQYF. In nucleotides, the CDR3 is TGTGCCAGCAGCTTGACAGGGGTCGAGCAGTACTTC.

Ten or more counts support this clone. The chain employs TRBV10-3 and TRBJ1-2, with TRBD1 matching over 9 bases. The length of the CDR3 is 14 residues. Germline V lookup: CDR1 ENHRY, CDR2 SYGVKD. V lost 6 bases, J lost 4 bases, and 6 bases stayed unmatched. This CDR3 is CAISPGQGSYGYTF. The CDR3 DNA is TGTGCCATCAGCCCCGGACAGGGGAGCTATGGCTACACCTTC.

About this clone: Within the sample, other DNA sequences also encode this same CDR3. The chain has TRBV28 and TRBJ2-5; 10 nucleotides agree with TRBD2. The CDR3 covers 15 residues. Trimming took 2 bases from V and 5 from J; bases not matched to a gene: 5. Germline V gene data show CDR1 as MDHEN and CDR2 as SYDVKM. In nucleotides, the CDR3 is TGTGCCAGCAGTTTAGGGCTAGCGGGAGTTGAGACCCAGTACTTC. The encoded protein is CASSLGLAGVETQYF.

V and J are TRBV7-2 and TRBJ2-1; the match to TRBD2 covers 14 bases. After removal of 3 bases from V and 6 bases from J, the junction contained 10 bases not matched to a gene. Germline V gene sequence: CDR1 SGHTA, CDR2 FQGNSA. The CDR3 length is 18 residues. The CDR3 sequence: CASSLSGTSGSILNEQFF. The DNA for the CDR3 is TGTGCCAGCAGCTTGTCGGGGACTAGCGGGAGCATTCTCAATGAGCAGTTCTTC.

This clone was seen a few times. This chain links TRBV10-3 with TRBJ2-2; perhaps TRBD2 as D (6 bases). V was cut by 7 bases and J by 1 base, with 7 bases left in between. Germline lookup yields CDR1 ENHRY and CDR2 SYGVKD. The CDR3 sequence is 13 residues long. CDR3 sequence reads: CAITRENTGELFF. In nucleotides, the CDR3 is TGTGCCATCACGCGGGAGAACACCGGGGAGCTGTTTTTT.

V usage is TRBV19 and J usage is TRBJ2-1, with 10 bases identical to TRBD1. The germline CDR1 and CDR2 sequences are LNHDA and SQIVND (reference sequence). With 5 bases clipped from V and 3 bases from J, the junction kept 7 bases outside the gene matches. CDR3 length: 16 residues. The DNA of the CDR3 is TGTGCCAGTAGTCGGCAGGGACAGGGGTTCTACAATGAGCAGTTCTTC. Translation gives CASSRQGQGFYNEQFF.

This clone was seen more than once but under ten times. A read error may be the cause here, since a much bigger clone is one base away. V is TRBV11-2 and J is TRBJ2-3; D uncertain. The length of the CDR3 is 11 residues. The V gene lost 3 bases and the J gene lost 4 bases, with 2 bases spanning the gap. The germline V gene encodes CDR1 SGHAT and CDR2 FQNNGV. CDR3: CASSFPDTQYF. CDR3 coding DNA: TGTGCCAGCAGCTTTCCAGATACGCAGTATTTT. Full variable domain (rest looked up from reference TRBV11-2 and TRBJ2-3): EAGVAQSPRYKIIEKRQSVAFWCNPISGHATLYWYQQILGQGPKLLIQFQNNGVVDDSQLPKDRFSAERLKGVDSTLKIQPAKLEDSAVYLCASSFPDTQYFGPGTRLTVL.

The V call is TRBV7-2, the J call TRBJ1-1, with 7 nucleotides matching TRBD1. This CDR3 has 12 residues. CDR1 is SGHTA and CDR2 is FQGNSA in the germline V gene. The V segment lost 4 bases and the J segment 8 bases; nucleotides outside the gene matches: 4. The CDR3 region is CASSYKGAEAFF. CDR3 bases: TGTGCCAGCAGCTACAAGGGGGCAGAAGCTTTCTTT.

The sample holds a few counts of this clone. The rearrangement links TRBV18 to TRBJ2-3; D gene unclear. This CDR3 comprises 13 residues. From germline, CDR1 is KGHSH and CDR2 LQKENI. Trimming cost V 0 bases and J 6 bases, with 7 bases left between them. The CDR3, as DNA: TGTGCCAGCTCACCACCGACAAGGGATACGCAGTATTTT. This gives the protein CASSPPTRDTQYF.

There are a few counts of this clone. Here the CDR3 DNA reads TGTGCCAGCAGACCCAGTAAGCGGGGAGGGCCCTCATACGGGGCCCAGCATTTT. Residues: CASRPSKRGGPSYGAQHF. The chain couples TRBV27 to TRBJ1-5; D not certain. Trimming took 6 bases from V and 11 from J, leaving 32 bases between them. CDR1 is MNHEY, CDR2 SMNVEV, per germline (reference sequence). The CDR3 sequence is 18 residues long.

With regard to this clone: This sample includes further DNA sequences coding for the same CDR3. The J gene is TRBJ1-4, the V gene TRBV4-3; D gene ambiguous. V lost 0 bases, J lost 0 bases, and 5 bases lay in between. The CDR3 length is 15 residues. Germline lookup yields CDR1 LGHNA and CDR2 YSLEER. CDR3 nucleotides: TGCGCCAGCAGCCAAGAACGGACAACTAATGAAAAACTGTTTTTT. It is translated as CASSQERTTNEKLFF.

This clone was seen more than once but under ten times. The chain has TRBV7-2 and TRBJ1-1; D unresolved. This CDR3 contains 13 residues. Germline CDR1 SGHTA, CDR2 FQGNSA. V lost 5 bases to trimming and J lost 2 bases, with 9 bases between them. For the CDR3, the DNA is TGTGCCAGCAGCAAACAAGGAAACACTGAAGCTTTCTTT. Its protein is CASSKQGNTEAFF. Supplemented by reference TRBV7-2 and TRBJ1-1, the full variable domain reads GAGVSQSPSNKVTEKGKDVELRCDPISGHTALYWYRQSLGQGLEFLIYFQGNSAPDKSGLPSDRFSAERTGGSVSTLTIQRTQQEDSAVYLCASSKQGNTEAFFGQGTRLTVV.

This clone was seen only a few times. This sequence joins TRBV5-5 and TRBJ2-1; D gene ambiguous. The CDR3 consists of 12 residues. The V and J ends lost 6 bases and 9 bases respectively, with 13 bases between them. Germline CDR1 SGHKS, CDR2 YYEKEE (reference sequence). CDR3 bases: TGTGCCAGCACCCCCGGGTCCAGTGAGCAGTTCTTC. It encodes CASTPGSSEQFF.

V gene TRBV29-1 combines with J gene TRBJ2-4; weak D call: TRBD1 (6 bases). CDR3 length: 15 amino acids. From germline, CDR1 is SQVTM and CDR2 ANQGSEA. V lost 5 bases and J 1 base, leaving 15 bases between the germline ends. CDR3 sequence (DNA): TGCAGCGTTTCTACAGGGTTTACGGCCAAAAACATTCAGTACTTC. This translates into CSVSTGFTAKNIQYF.